This record covers a single TCR beta chain. The protocol was immunoSEQ multiplex PCR, while the TCRdb copy is restricted to in-frame clones and leaves out a portion. The sample contains 120,000 to 150,000 clones, roughly 91% of which appear only once. The data belong to a study of T cell responses to AZD1222 COVID-19 vaccine. The V end was cut by 1 base, the J end by 1 base, with 7 bases between. CDR1 and CDR2 from the germline V gene are KGHDR and SFDVKD. CDR3 length equals 15 residues. The gene calls are TRBV24-1 and TRBJ2-1; D unclear. This sequence was found in an adult in good health. The sample consisted of peripheral blood, taken on day 0 of AZD1222 vaccination. DNA of the CDR3: TGTGCCACCAGTGATTTCGGGCAGTCCTACAATGAGCAGTTCTTC. Residues: CATSDFGQSYNEQFF.